Detailed here is one T cell receptor (beta chain). The sample is drawn from a study of monozygotic twins with inflammatory bowel disease. Germline assignment: CDR1 SGHTA and CDR2 FQGNSA. The length of the CDR3 is 13 residues. Following a re-call of the 5' RACE reads, TCRdb has one entry per CDR3 protein and lacks DNA. The sample includes roughly 320,000 distinct CDR3 sequences. The source is a human donor with ulcerative colitis or Crohn's disease, or a healthy co-twin of an affected twin (not recorded which). The sequenced sample was blood. The chain combines TRBV7-2 with TRBJ2-6; TCRdb picks TRBD2, but there is no DNA to check that call. CDR3 sequence: CASSFPGLNVLTF. The variable domain in full, with the rest retrieved from reference TRBV7-2 and TRBJ2-6, is GAGVSQSPSNKVTEKGKDVELRCDPISGHTALYWYRQSLGQGLEFLIYFQGNSAPDKSGLPSDRFSAERTGGSVSTLTIQRTQQEDSAVYLCASSFPGLNVLTFGAGSRLTVL.